A selection of T cell receptor beta chains follows, all from one sample in a study of CD8 T cells in ankylosing spondylitis. Via MiXCR, TCRdb re-called the 5' RACE reads, giving one row per CDR3 protein. The sample consists of 300,000 to 400,000 distinct CDR3 sequences, over 12% of them appearing once. Material: blood, either unsorted or a sorted T cell fraction (not recorded which). These receptors all stem from a male donor with ankylosing spondylitis or in good health (not recorded which). The CDR3 runs from the conserved cysteine through the conserved F or W. Fields, in order: CDR3 DNA, CDR3 protein, V gene, D gene, J gene, clone size. A D gene is named only where the DNA matches it firmly. The size entry is marked missing in some rows and otherwise reads once, few, many or a size class.

CDR3nt: TGTGCCAGCAGGCCAACTAGCGGGGGGATTCATGAGCAGTTCTTC
CDR3aa: CASRPTSGGIHEQFF
v_gene: TRBV12-3/TRBV12-4
d_gene: TRBD2
j_gene: TRBJ2-1
abundance: -

CDR3nt: TGTGCCAGTAGTATACTGGATGGAGGGGGCTATCAGCCCCAGCATTTT
CDR3aa: CASSILDGGGYQPQHF
v_gene: TRBV19
d_gene: TRBD1
j_gene: TRBJ1-5
abundance: -

CDR3nt: TGCAGCTCCTTAGCGGACTCCTACAATGAGCAGTTCTTC
CDR3aa: CSSLADSYNEQFF
v_gene: TRBV29-1
d_gene: -
j_gene: TRBJ2-1
abundance: many

CDR3nt: TGTGCCAGCACTCGTCGCGGGGTTATAAGCTCCTACAATGAGCAGTTCTTC
CDR3aa: CASTRRGVISSYNEQFF
v_gene: TRBV2
d_gene: -
j_gene: TRBJ2-1
abundance: -

CDR3nt: TGTGCCAGCAGGAATAACTCCTACAATGAGCAGTTCTTC
CDR3aa: CASRNNSYNEQFF
v_gene: TRBV2
d_gene: -
j_gene: TRBJ2-1
abundance: -

CDR3nt: TGTGCCACCAGTGATTCGGCCAGGGGGAACACCGGGGAGCTGTTTTTT
CDR3aa: CATSDSARGNTGELFF
v_gene: TRBV24-1
d_gene: -
j_gene: TRBJ2-2
abundance: few

CDR3nt: TGTGCCAGCACGTCCAGAGGGGGGCTGGATACGCAGTATTTT
CDR3aa: CASTSRGGLDTQYF
v_gene: TRBV4-2
d_gene: -
j_gene: TRBJ2-3
abundance: -

CDR3nt: TGCGCCAGCAGCCCCATGACAGGGAAGGGAACAGATACGCAGTATTTT
CDR3aa: CASSPMTGKGTDTQYF
v_gene: TRBV5-1
d_gene: TRBD1
j_gene: TRBJ2-3
abundance: many

CDR3nt: TGTGCCAGCAGCCCGAGCTGGAGCAATTTAGGCACCGGGGAGCTGTTTTTT
CDR3aa: CASSPSWSNLGTGELFF
v_gene: TRBV3-1
d_gene: -
j_gene: TRBJ2-2
abundance: -

CDR3nt: TGCGCCAGCAGCCCCAGGGTGGCCAACGAGCAGTACTTC
CDR3aa: CASSPRVANEQYF
v_gene: TRBV4-1
d_gene: -
j_gene: TRBJ2-7
abundance: few

CDR3nt: TGTGCCACCAGCTTTCGGGACCGAGAGACCCAGTACTTC
CDR3aa: CATSFRDRETQYF
v_gene: TRBV15
d_gene: -
j_gene: TRBJ2-5
abundance: few

CDR3nt: TGCGCCAGCAGCTTGGGAGGGGCCCGGTTGCGGACTGAAGCTTTCTTT
CDR3aa: CASSLGGARLRTEAFF
v_gene: TRBV5-1
d_gene: -
j_gene: TRBJ1-1
abundance: many

CDR3nt: TGCAGCGCCCGACAGGGGGCTACAGATACGCAGTATTTT
CDR3aa: CSARQGATDTQYF
v_gene: TRBV29-1
d_gene: TRBD1
j_gene: TRBJ2-3
abundance: -

CDR3nt: TGTGCTAGTGGTTTGGTCGGGGGGGGTTCACCCCTCCACTTT
CDR3aa: CASGLVGGGSPLHF
v_gene: TRBV12-5
d_gene: -
j_gene: TRBJ1-6
abundance: -

CDR3nt: TGTGCCAGCAGTTACTCGGCAGGTGTTAACACTGAAGCTTTCTTT
CDR3aa: CASSYSAGVNTEAFF
v_gene: TRBV6-5
d_gene: -
j_gene: TRBJ1-1
abundance: few

CDR3nt: TGCGCCAGCAGCTTGGAGGGGGTAAGGGAGACCCAGTACTTC
CDR3aa: CASSLEGVRETQYF
v_gene: TRBV5-1
d_gene: -
j_gene: TRBJ2-5
abundance: few

CDR3nt: TGCAGTGCGATCACCCGGGACAGGCAACACACAGATACGCAGTATTTT
CDR3aa: CSAITRDRQHTDTQYF
v_gene: TRBV20-1
d_gene: TRBD1
j_gene: TRBJ2-3
abundance: -

CDR3nt: TGTGCCAGCAGCTTAGTATCCGGCACCGGGGAGCTGTTTTTT
CDR3aa: CASSLVSGTGELFF
v_gene: TRBV7-2
d_gene: -
j_gene: TRBJ2-2
abundance: -

CDR3nt: TGTGCCAGCAGTGAAGTGCCGTTGCAGGCCTCCTATGGCTACACCTTC
CDR3aa: CASSEVPLQASYGYTF
v_gene: TRBV2
d_gene: -
j_gene: TRBJ1-2
abundance: few

CDR3nt: TGTGCCAGCAGCCCGAGGGACAGGGGGCAGCAGGACTATGGCTACACCTTC
CDR3aa: CASSPRDRGQQDYGYTF
v_gene: TRBV4-2
d_gene: TRBD1
j_gene: TRBJ1-2
abundance: few

CDR3nt: TGCGCCAGCAGCCAAGTGTTGAGCGGGAGGGCCGGGGATACGCAGTATTTT
CDR3aa: CASSQVLSGRAGDTQYF
v_gene: TRBV4-1
d_gene: TRBD2
j_gene: TRBJ2-3
abundance: -

CDR3nt: TGCGCCAGCAGCTTGGCCGGAGCTGAGAGAGCGACCCAGTACTTC
CDR3aa: CASSLAGAERATQYF
v_gene: TRBV5-1
d_gene: -
j_gene: TRBJ2-5
abundance: -

CDR3nt: TGTGCCAGCAGCGTTCTAGCGGGAGATGCGGAGACCCAGTACTTC
CDR3aa: CASSVLAGDAETQYF
v_gene: TRBV7-6
d_gene: TRBD2
j_gene: TRBJ2-5
abundance: -

CDR3nt: TGTGCCAGTAGGGGACGGTGGGGCACTGAAGCTTTCTTT
CDR3aa: CASRGRWGTEAFF
v_gene: TRBV19
d_gene: -
j_gene: TRBJ1-1
abundance: few

CDR3nt: TGTGCCAGCAGCCGGGAGGGTAGGAACCAGCCCCAGCATTTT
CDR3aa: CASSREGRNQPQHF
v_gene: TRBV3-1
d_gene: -
j_gene: TRBJ1-5
abundance: -

CDR3nt: TGTGCCAGCAGTTGGAGGGGGCGCCGAGCAGAGACCCAGTACTTC
CDR3aa: CASSWRGRRAETQYF
v_gene: TRBV12-3/TRBV12-4
d_gene: -
j_gene: TRBJ2-5
abundance: -

CDR3nt: TGTGCCAGCAGTGGGCGGGAGGGCCGACTAAGCTCCTACAATGAGCAGTTCTTC
CDR3aa: CASSGREGRLSSYNEQFF
v_gene: TRBV12-3/TRBV12-4
d_gene: TRBD2
j_gene: TRBJ2-1
abundance: -

CDR3nt: TGCAGCGTTGGCGTAGCAGGAGAGACCCAGTACTTC
CDR3aa: CSVGVAGETQYF
v_gene: TRBV29-1
d_gene: -
j_gene: TRBJ2-5
abundance: many

CDR3nt: TGTGCCAGCAGCTTACGGATCTACAATGAGCAGTTCTTC
CDR3aa: CASSLRIYNEQFF
v_gene: TRBV5-5
d_gene: -
j_gene: TRBJ2-1
abundance: few

CDR3nt: TGCGCCAGCAGCCAGGGTAGCGGGGGCCAACGCACAGATACGCAGTATTTT
CDR3aa: CASSQGSGGQRTDTQYF
v_gene: TRBV4-1
d_gene: TRBD2
j_gene: TRBJ2-3
abundance: few

CDR3nt: TGTGCCATCAAGGTCGCCAGCTCCTATAATTCACCCCTCCACTTT
CDR3aa: CAIKVASSYNSPLHF
v_gene: TRBV10-3
d_gene: -
j_gene: TRBJ1-6
abundance: -

CDR3nt: TGCAGTGCTAGTTCGGTGGGAGGGCTGTGGAATGAGCAGTTCTTC
CDR3aa: CSASSVGGLWNEQFF
v_gene: TRBV20-1
d_gene: TRBD2
j_gene: TRBJ2-1
abundance: once

CDR3nt: TGCGCCAGCAGGGGTTTGGGGGCGCTGGACACTGAAGCTTTCTTT
CDR3aa: CASRGLGALDTEAFF
v_gene: TRBV5-1
d_gene: -
j_gene: TRBJ1-1
abundance: -

CDR3nt: TGTGCCAGCTCACCATCTAGCGGGGCAGAGACCCAGTACTTC
CDR3aa: CASSPSSGAETQYF
v_gene: TRBV18
d_gene: TRBD2
j_gene: TRBJ2-5
abundance: -

CDR3nt: TGTGCCACCCAAGGGACAGGAGAGACCCAGTACTTC
CDR3aa: CATQGTGETQYF
v_gene: TRBV10-3
d_gene: TRBD1
j_gene: TRBJ2-5
abundance: few

CDR3nt: TGTGCCAGTAGTATAGTGCAGGGGAGCACTGAAGCTTTCTTT
CDR3aa: CASSIVQGSTEAFF
v_gene: TRBV19
d_gene: -
j_gene: TRBJ1-1
abundance: -

CDR3nt: TGTGCCAGCAGCTTGGAGCTAGCGGGGGGGCTCGCAGATACGCAGTATTTT
CDR3aa: CASSLELAGGLADTQYF
v_gene: TRBV5-6
d_gene: TRBD2
j_gene: TRBJ2-3
abundance: -